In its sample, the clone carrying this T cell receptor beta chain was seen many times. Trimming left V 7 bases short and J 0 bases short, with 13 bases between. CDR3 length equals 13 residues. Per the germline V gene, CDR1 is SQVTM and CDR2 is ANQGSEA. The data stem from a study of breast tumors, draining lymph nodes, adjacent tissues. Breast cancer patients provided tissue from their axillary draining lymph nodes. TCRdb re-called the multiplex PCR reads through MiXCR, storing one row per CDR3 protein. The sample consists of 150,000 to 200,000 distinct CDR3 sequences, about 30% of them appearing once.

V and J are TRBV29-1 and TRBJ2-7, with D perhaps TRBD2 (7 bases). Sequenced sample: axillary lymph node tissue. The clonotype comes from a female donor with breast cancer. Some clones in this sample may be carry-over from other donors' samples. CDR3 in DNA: TGCAGCGCAAGGGGGGGAGACTCCTACGAGCAGTACTTC. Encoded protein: CSARGGDSYEQYF.